This T cell receptor (beta chain) emerged from a study of T cell repertoires in cytomegalovirus infection. Comment on this clonotype: Antigen unknown.

TCRdb used MiXCR to reprocess the reads, holding one entry per CDR3 protein. In the table there are some 940,000 distinct CDR3 sequences, roughly 30% of which are singletons. Per the germline V gene, CDR1 is MGHRA and CDR2 is YSYEKL. The CDR3 sequence is 16 residues long. Trimming cost V 0 bases and J 0 bases, with 11 bases left between them. This receptor was obtained from a human donor in good health (CMV status not recorded). Some clones in this sample may be carry-over from other donors' samples. The sample in question was cultured CD8+ T cells from PBMCs, obtained from culture after CMV antigen stimulation. The chain is built from TRBV4-1 and TRBJ2-5, with D tentatively TRBD1 (7 bases). DNA for the CDR3: TGCGCCAGCAGCCAAGATGCAGGGGGGTACCAAGAGACCCAGTACTTC. This codes for CASSQDAGGYQETQYF.